The 11 T cell receptor beta chains listed next were all sequenced from one sample in a study of Graves' ophthalmopathy and Graves' hyperthyroidism. Amplification targeted the TCR beta CDR3 regions, with RNA transcripts as the source material. First-round RT-PCR used HTBI primers; second-round multiplex PCR followed. TCRdb re-derived calls from the multiplex PCR reads in MiXCR, one entry per CDR3 protein. The sample contains almost 750,000 distinct CDR3 sequences, 40% of which appear only once. The specimen was peripheral blood. These receptors all stem from an adult man with Graves' ophthalmopathy.

V gene TRBV29-1 combines with J gene TRBJ1-6; TRBD1 is a possible D gene (6 bases). The CDR3 contains 14 residues. V was clipped by 4 bases and J by 8 bases, with 15 bases between them. Per the germline V gene, CDR1 is SQVTM and CDR2 is ANQGSEA. The CDR3, as DNA: TGCAGCGTTGCCCACCCGGAGGGGGATTCACCCCTCCACTTT. It codes for CSVAHPEGDSPLHF.

The V call is TRBV9, the J call TRBJ2-7; tentative D call: TRBD2 (6 bases). Trimming took off 0 bases at V and 6 bases at J, with 16 bases between the two ends. This CDR3 has 15 residues. The germline CDR1 and CDR2 sequences are SGDLS and YYNGEE. The CDR3 sequence is CASSVELGEVGEQYF. For the CDR3, the DNA is TGTGCCAGCAGCGTAGAGCTAGGGGAGGTAGGCGAGCAGTACTTC.

This clonotype has only a few counts. The chain has TRBV4-1 and TRBJ2-5; D gene ambiguous. V dropped 2 bases and J dropped 0 bases, with 4 bases sitting between them. Germline CDR1 and CDR2: MGHRA and YSYEKL. This CDR3 contains 13 residues. The CDR3 region has the DNA TGCGCCAGCAGCCAATGGGACCAAGAGACCCAGTACTTC. Amino acid sequence: CASSQWDQETQYF.

On this clonotype itself: This may be a read error, as it is one base from a much larger clone. The rearrangement joins TRBV6-5 to TRBJ2-5; D might be TRBD2 (6 bases). CDR1 is MNHEY, CDR2 SVGAGI, per germline. V lost 7 bases and J 5 bases, leaving 11 bases between the germline ends. CDR3 length: 12 amino acids. The CDR3 here is CASTRAGETQYF. The CDR3 DNA sequence: TGTGCCAGCACCCGGGCGGGGGAGACCCAGTACTTC.

The chain is built from TRBV5-1 and TRBJ1-2; 8 bases are shared with TRBD1. The length of the CDR3 is 14 residues. Germline V gene sequence: CDR1 SGHRS, CDR2 YFSETQ. V was pared by 5 bases and J by 5 bases, with 8 bases of the junction left unmatched. The CDR3 sequence: CASREGTGLYGYTF. The DNA of the CDR3 is TGCGCCAGCAGGGAAGGGACAGGCCTGTATGGCTACACCTTC.

This clonotype was counted once. This may stem from a read error, because a much larger clone lies one nucleotide away. The CDR3 bases are TGTGCCAGCGGTGAAGCGCGGGGTGCCAGGACCCAGTACTTC. It specifies CASGEARGARTQYF. This sequence joins TRBV2 and TRBJ2-5, with D perhaps TRBD2 (6 bases). The CDR3 length is 14 residues. Germline V gene lookup returns CDR1 SNHLY and CDR2 FYNNEI.

This clonotype was detected ten times or more. The chain employs TRBV7-2 and TRBJ1-4, with unresolved D. CDR1 SGHTA and CDR2 FQGNSA come from the germline V gene. V was shortened by 1 base and J by 5 bases, with 14 bases between the two germline ends. CDR3 size: 16 residues. CDR3 nucleotides: TGTGCCAGCAGCTTAGAGTGGGAGACATCGAATGAAAAACTGTTTTTT. Its translation is CASSLEWETSNEKLFF.

Many counts were recorded for this clonotype. The germline gene is not matched at one end of the junction; a read error may be the cause. This chain uses TRBV7-7 with TRBJ2-5, with TRBD1 matching 9 bases. CDR1 is SSHAT, CDR2 FNYEAQ, per germline (reference sequence). This CDR3 region has 14 residues. The CDR3 is CASSPGTGKETQYF. The CDR3 coding sequence is TGTGCTAGCAGCCCCGGGACAGGGAAAGAGACCCAGTACTTC.

The chain links TRBV29-1 to TRBJ2-5; D perhaps matches TRBD2 (6 bases). V was pared by 6 bases and J by 5 bases, with 10 bases between. The V gene's germline CDR1 is SQVTM and CDR2 ANQGSEA. CDR3 size: 11 residues. CDR3 nucleotide sequence: TGCAGCGTCGGGGACTTGGAGACCCAGTACTTC. Residues: CSVGDLETQYF.

The chain combines TRBV6-1 with TRBJ2-7; D remains ambiguous. Germline loops: CDR1 MNHNS, CDR2 SASEGT. Deletions cut 5 bases from V and 4 bases from J, with 12 bases between. CDR3 length: 13 amino acids. In DNA, the CDR3 is TGTGCCAGCAGTTTAATGGGCGGATACGAGCAGTACTTC. Translated: CASSLMGGYEQYF.

This clonotype was seen ten or more times. The J gene is TRBJ1-1, the V gene TRBV2; D not resolved. Deletions cut 6 bases from V and 1 base from J, with 12 bases between. CDR1 is SNHLY, CDR2 FYNNEI, per germline. The CDR3 loop spans 14 amino acids. This chain's CDR3 is CASSPTATNTEAFF. CDR3 DNA: TGTGCCAGCAGCCCCACAGCCACGAACACTGAAGCTTTCTTT.